This T cell receptor beta chain was captured by sequencing in a study of early T cells in non-severe SARS-CoV-2 infection. TCRdb re-analysed the 5' RACE reads in MiXCR, keeping a single row per CDR3 protein. The sample contains fewer than 50,000 distinct CDR3 sequences, around 5.7% of which appear only once. Regarding the study as a whole: VDJdb matches were skewed toward anti-spike CD8 T cell responses.

At least ten counts were recorded for this clonotype. Its antigen is not identified. The sequence came from an adult who was a healthcare worker with PCR-confirmed SARS-CoV-2 infection or an uninfected control (not recorded which). Sequencing was carried out using whole blood.

This CDR3 reads CSVLVEGYEQYF. The CDR3 DNA follows: TGCAGCGTTTTGGTGGAGGGCTACGAGCAGTACTTC. The chain recombines TRBV29-1 with TRBJ2-7; a possible D gene is TRBD2 (6 bases). From germline, CDR1 is SQVTM and CDR2 ANQGSEA. Trimming stripped 5 bases from V and 3 bases from J, with 11 bases between. The CDR3 has 12 residues.